This TCR beta chain was sequenced for a study of beta chain features in type 1 diabetes. Across the whole study: Comparable age, gender and cell yields were observed in patients relative to healthy donors.

Findings and caveats of the study: TCRB repertoires of naive, central memory and Treg cells appeared more similar among patients than among healthy donors.

Sorting based on CD45RO/CCR7/CD25/CD127/CD95/CD27 separated CD4+ naive, central memory, regulatory and stem cell-like memory cells. Investigators reverse transcribed all isolated RNA, so they sequenced expressed TCRB transcripts. The data were produced by immunoSEQ multiplex PCR, yet TCRdb's version contains in-frame clones alone and is incomplete. In the table there are about 150,000 clones, 9.2% of which are singletons. This clone has a handful of counts. No antigen is known for it. The clonotype comes from a man aged 18 to 30 in good health. Sequenced: central memory CD4+ T cells from blood.

DNA of the CDR3: TGTGCCATCAGTGAGTCTTCGGACAGTTATCACATTCAGTACTTC. Residues: CAISESSDSYHIQYF. This sequence joins TRBV10-3 and TRBJ2-4; a weak D match, TRBD1 (6 bases). The ends were cut back, 0 bases at V and 8 bases at J, with 14 bases in the middle. The CDR3 has 15 amino acids. CDR1 is ENHRY, CDR2 SYGVKD, per germline.